This T cell receptor beta chain was obtained from a study of blood T cell repertoires in COVID-19. Study information: T cells, B-cell-depleted T cells, or PBMCs supplied cDNA or gDNA.

Libraries were prepared by immunoSEQ multiplex PCR; TCRdb keeps only in-frame clonotypes and omits some of them. Of 90,000 to 110,000 clones detected, approximately 76% appear once; the ten largest clones hold just under 20%. The V end lost 2 bases, the J end lost 3 bases, and 11 bases lay between the germline ends. This CDR3 contains 15 residues. Germline assignment: CDR1 MNHNS and CDR2 SASEGT. This clonotype was sampled from a woman in her 70s with acute or convalescent COVID-19. The sample was peripheral blood. V is TRBV6-1 and J is TRBJ1-5; tentative D call: TRBD1 (5 bases). The CDR3 spells CASSENGGDNQPQHF. Here the CDR3 DNA reads TGTGCCAGCAGTGAAAACGGAGGGGACAATCAGCCCCAGCATTTT.